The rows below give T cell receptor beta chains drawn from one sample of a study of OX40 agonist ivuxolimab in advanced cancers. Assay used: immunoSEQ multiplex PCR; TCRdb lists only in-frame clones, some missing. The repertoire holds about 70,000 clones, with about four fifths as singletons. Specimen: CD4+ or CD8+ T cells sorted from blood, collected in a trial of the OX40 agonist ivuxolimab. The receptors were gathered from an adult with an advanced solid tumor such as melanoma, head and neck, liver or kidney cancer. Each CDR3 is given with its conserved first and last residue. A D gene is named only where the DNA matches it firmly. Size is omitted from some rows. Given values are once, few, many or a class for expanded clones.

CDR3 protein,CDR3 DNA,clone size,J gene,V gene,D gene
CASSYSQQGGYEQYF,TGTGCCAGCAGTTACTCTCAACAGGGTGGTTACGAGCAGTACTTC,-,TRBJ2-7,TRBV6-5,-
CASSPGGADNEQFF,TGTGCCAGCAGCCCGGGGGGAGCAGATAATGAGCAGTTCTTC,-,TRBJ2-1,TRBV7-8,TRBD2
CASSDTVGNQPQHF,TGTGCCAGCAGCGACACAGTAGGCAATCAGCCCCAGCATTTT,many,TRBJ1-5,TRBV5-6,-
CAIARDRSYEQYF,TGTGCCATCGCTCGGGACAGGTCCTACGAGCAGTACTTC,-,TRBJ2-7,TRBV10-3,TRBD1
CASSLRTSGQETQYF,TGTGCCAGCAGCTTGCGGACTAGCGGGCAAGAGACCCAGTACTTC,-,TRBJ2-5,TRBV7-7,TRBD2
CSASGLTQYF,TGCAGTGCTAGCGGGCTGACCCAGTACTTC,-,TRBJ2-5,TRBV20-1,-
CASSTGTEGGEAFF,TGTGCCAGCAGCACAGGGACGGAGGGAGGTGAAGCTTTCTTT,once,TRBJ1-1,TRBV5-4,-
CANRTGEGSEPNYGYTF,TGCGCTAATCGAACCGGGGAGGGAAGTGAACCTAACTATGGCTACACCTTC,-,TRBJ1-2,TRBV23-1,-
CASRKAGQPQHF,TGTGCCAGCAGGAAGGCAGGTCAGCCCCAGCATTTT,-,TRBJ1-5,TRBV6-6,-
CAISERGETDTRSGANVLTF,TGTGCCATCAGTGAGAGGGGGGAGACAGACACCAGATCTGGGGCCAACGTCCTGACTTTC,-,TRBJ2-6,TRBV10-3,-
CASSQDGGGVKNSPLHF,TGTGCCAGCAGCCAAGATGGAGGGGGTGTGAAAAATTCACCCCTCCACTTT,-,TRBJ1-6,TRBV4-2,-
CASRGGLSSGNTIYF,TGTGCCAGCAGGGGGGGGCTGAGCTCTGGAAACACCATATATTTT,-,TRBJ1-3,TRBV6-5,-
CASRDDRGSGNTIYF,TGTGCCAGCAGGGACGACAGAGGGTCTGGAAACACCATATATTTT,-,TRBJ1-3,TRBV6-6,-
CASRGGIGTANTGELFF,TGTGCCAGCAGGGGGGGAATCGGGACAGCCAACACCGGGGAGCTGTTTTTT,-,TRBJ2-2,TRBV2,-
CSARVSQETQYF,TGCAGCGCCAGAGTCAGCCAAGAGACCCAGTACTTC,-,TRBJ2-5,TRBV29-1,-
CASSPQRGQGRMDEQFF,TGTGCCAGCAGCCCCCAGAGAGGACAGGGACGCATGGATGAGCAGTTCTTC,-,TRBJ2-1,TRBV7-7,TRBD1
CASTGTSGGSYEQYF,TGTGCCAGCACCGGGACTAGCGGGGGGTCCTACGAGCAGTACTTC,few,TRBJ2-7,TRBV6-5,TRBD2
CASCLGHQETQYF,TGTGCCAGCTGCCTGGGCCACCAAGAGACCCAGTACTTC,-,TRBJ2-5,TRBV18,-
CSASARETQYF,TGCAGTGCTAGCGCCAGGGAGACCCAGTACTTC,-,TRBJ2-5,TRBV20-1,-
CASSEGHQPQHF,TGTGCCAGCAGTGAAGGGCATCAGCCCCAGCATTTT,-,TRBJ1-5,TRBV6-5,-
CASSLFSNTEAFF,TGTGCCAGCAGTTTATTTTCTAACACTGAAGCTTTCTTT,-,TRBJ1-1,TRBV27,-
CASSLVPRNSYEQYF,TGTGCCAGCAGCTTAGTCCCGCGGAACTCCTACGAGCAGTACTTC,-,TRBJ2-7,TRBV11-1,-
CASSFSSNQPQHF,TGTGCCAGCAGCTTTAGCAGCAATCAGCCCCAGCATTTT,-,TRBJ1-5,TRBV6-5,-
CASSSPGTGDYEQYF,TGTGCCAGCAGCTCGCCCGGGACAGGCGACTACGAGCAGTACTTC,-,TRBJ2-7,TRBV5-4,TRBD1
CASSQPGFFSGNTIYF,TGCGCCAGCAGCCAACCCGGGTTCTTCTCTGGAAACACCATATATTTT,-,TRBJ1-3,TRBV4-1,-
CASSYRDSSYGYTF,TGTGCCAGCAGCTACCGGGACAGCTCCTATGGCTACACCTTC,-,TRBJ1-2,TRBV7-8,TRBD1
CASSAPGTAYNEQFF,TGTGCCAGCAGTGCCCCCGGGACAGCCTACAATGAGCAGTTCTTC,-,TRBJ2-1,TRBV25-1,TRBD1
CASTTGTSGGYNEQFF,TGTGCCAGCACTACCGGGACTAGCGGGGGGTACAATGAGCAGTTCTTC,few,TRBJ2-1,TRBV6-6,TRBD2
CASEKGGGPINEQYF,TGTGCCAGCGAAAAGGGGGGGGGCCCTATCAACGAGCAGTACTTC,-,TRBJ2-7,TRBV2,-
CASSRAPSGANVLTF,TGCGCCAGCAGCCGTGCGCCTTCTGGGGCCAACGTCCTGACTTTC,few,TRBJ2-6,TRBV5-1,-
CASSLGAGVSTGELFF,TGTGCCAGCAGCTTAGGGGCGGGGGTTTCCACCGGGGAGCTGTTTTTT,-,TRBJ2-2,TRBV11-3,TRBD2
CASSLGLAETQYF,TGTGCCAGCAGCTTGGGGCTAGCGGAGACCCAGTACTTC,-,TRBJ2-5,TRBV5-4,-
CASSARSWGRDEQYF,TGCGCCAGCAGCGCAAGGTCTTGGGGGCGGGACGAGCAGTACTTC,-,TRBJ2-7,TRBV4-1,-
CASSQGGGAFYEQYF,TGCGCCAGCAGCCAAGGTGGAGGGGCCTTTTACGAGCAGTACTTC,-,TRBJ2-7,TRBV4-1,-
CASRQGEGNTIYF,TGTGCCAGTAGACAGGGAGAAGGAAACACCATATATTTT,-,TRBJ1-3,TRBV6-6,TRBD1
CARHGDPRSYEQYF,TGTGCCAGACATGGGGACCCGAGATCCTACGAGCAGTACTTC,-,TRBJ2-7,TRBV5-5,-
CASSLVGNSNQPQHF,TGTGCCAGCAGCTTAGTGGGGAATAGCAATCAGCCCCAGCATTTT,-,TRBJ1-5,TRBV5-4,-
CASSGGTRDTIQETQYF,TGTGCCAGCAGTGGGGGGACCCGGGACACCATCCAAGAGACCCAGTACTTC,-,TRBJ2-5,TRBV28,-
CAISEVKGANYGYTF,TGTGCCATCAGTGAGGTCAAGGGGGCCAACTATGGCTACACCTTC,once,TRBJ1-2,TRBV10-3,TRBD1
CASSLALAGAPGYTF,TGTGCCAGCAGCTTGGCTTTGGCAGGGGCGCCTGGCTACACCTTC,-,TRBJ1-2,TRBV5-4,-
CASSWGVRTVDSPLHF,TGTGCCAGCAGCTGGGGGGTCCGGACGGTTGATTCACCCCTCCACTTT,-,TRBJ1-6,TRBV5-4,-
CSVGYGGKGSEAFF,TGCAGCGTGGGGTATGGGGGGAAGGGGTCTGAAGCTTTCTTT,-,TRBJ1-1,TRBV29-1,-
CASSLAPGGNIQYF,TGTGCCAGCAGCTTAGCGCCGGGGGGCAACATTCAGTACTTC,-,TRBJ2-4,TRBV7-2,-
CASSLGGTGSQPQHF,TGTGCCAGCAGCTTGGGCGGGACAGGGTCACAGCCCCAGCATTTT,-,TRBJ1-5,TRBV5-4,TRBD1
CASSSPSRGPPVENEKLFF,TGCGCCAGCAGCTCACCTTCCCGGGGCCCCCCCGTAGAAAACGAAAAACTGTTTTTT,-,TRBJ1-4,TRBV4-1,-
CASSPWTGPGEQFF,TGCGCCAGCAGCCCGTGGACAGGGCCTGGAGAGCAGTTCTTC,once,TRBJ2-1,TRBV5-1,TRBD1
CASSEEALQGTEAFF,TGTGCCAGCAGTGAAGAGGCCCTACAGGGCACTGAAGCTTTCTTT,-,TRBJ1-1,TRBV2,-
CASSKGPPLGGYTF,TGTGCCAGCAGCAAAGGTCCACCGCTTGGGGGCTACACCTTC,-,TRBJ1-2,TRBV21-1,-
CASSPDRGANVLTF,TGTGCCAGCTCACCCGATAGAGGGGCCAACGTCCTGACTTTC,-,TRBJ2-6,TRBV18,-
CASSLNARRTDTQYF,TGTGCCAGCAGCTTGAACGCCAGAAGGACAGATACGCAGTATTTT,-,TRBJ2-3,TRBV5-6,-
CASSLSVGGDEKLFF,TGTGCCAGCAGTTTATCGGTCGGTGGGGATGAAAAACTGTTTTTT,few,TRBJ1-4,TRBV27,-
CASRGHVMNTEAFF,TGTGCCAGCAGGGGACACGTAATGAACACTGAAGCTTTCTTT,-,TRBJ1-1,TRBV28,-
CASSTPGTGSHEQYF,TGTGCCAGCAGTACCCCCGGGACAGGGTCCCACGAGCAGTACTTC,-,TRBJ2-7,TRBV28,TRBD1
CASSFGDGPYEQYF,TGTGCCAGCAGCTTTGGAGACGGGCCCTACGAGCAGTACTTC,few,TRBJ2-7,TRBV11-2,-
CASSQVPGSGFTLHF,TGTGCCAGCAGCCAAGTTCCAGGGTCGGGATTCACCCTCCACTTT,-,TRBJ1-6,TRBV14,-
CASSADRNTGELFF,TGTGCCAGCAGCGCGGACAGGAATACCGGGGAGCTGTTTTTT,-,TRBJ2-2,TRBV5-4,TRBD1
CASSLVGQGYGYTF,TGTGCCAGCAGCTTAGTAGGCCAGGGATATGGCTACACCTTC,-,TRBJ1-2,TRBV7-2,-
CASSLTGAYEQYF,TGTGCCAGTAGTTTGACAGGGGCCTACGAGCAGTACTTC,-,TRBJ2-7,TRBV19,TRBD1